This TCR beta chain was identified during a study of tumor-infiltrating lymphocytes in oesophageal squamous cell carcinoma. This CDR3 is built from 15 residues. The germline V gene encodes CDR1 SGHTA and CDR2 FQGNSA. One entry per CDR3 protein results from TCRdb running MiXCR on the PCR reads. The table has under 15,000 distinct CDR3 sequences, 45% to 65% seen once. Material for sequencing was esophageal tumor tissue. This clonotype was sampled from a female donor with esophageal squamous cell carcinoma. The V gene is TRBV7-2, the J gene TRBJ2-5; D is unresolved. The DNA end is a closer match to TRBJ2-7, so the J assignment may be wrong. Here the CDR3 DNA reads TGTGCCAGCAGCTCCGTCGACTCTGGCTCCTACGAGCAGTACTTC. Translation gives CASSSVDSGSYEQYF.